This TCR beta chain derives from a study of blood T cell repertoires in COVID-19 (TCRdb year 2020). About the study as a whole: The collaborator samples originated in the United States, Italy and Spain and spanned the acute and convalescent phases of COVID-19. Where available, HLA class I and class II types were obtained from metadata supplied by the sample provider rather than from assay-based typing. The repertoires were released in a freely available public database intended as a resource for research on the immune response to SARS-CoV-2. The dataset comprised deeply sampled blood TCRbeta repertoires from subjects exposed to, actively infected with, or recovered from COVID-19. Samples came from the ongoing ImmuneRACE study (first 160 participants) plus 1,254 subjects from 6 global collaborators. The sample metadata nearly always contained a de-identified subject ID, COVID-19 status, age in years and sex. The material from the prospective study consisted of cDNA or gDNA derived from T cells, B-cell-depleted T cells, or PBMCs. The full study reports these points: The quantity of clinical and demographic metadata differed by source and by participant and was supplied without curation.

TCRbeta CDR3 regions were amplified from genomic DNA by means of the immunoSEQ Assay, a bias-controlled multiplex PCR. On the authors' methods: The number of nucleated cells in each sample was estimated from the amplification of reference gene primers within the assay. Sequence reads were collapsed and filtered to measure the absolute abundance of every unique TCRbeta CDR3 rearrangement. For each sample, productive Simpson clonality was calculated as the square root of Simpson's diversity index across productive rearrangements. The table comes from immuneACCESS by way of TCRdb, which keeps in-frame sequences with V and J called. Part of the clones is missing from these tables; in studies checked, under half for an unresolved V gene and the rest for unknown reasons. V and J calls and clone size follow that table, whereas D and trimming were derived from the DNA. Counted in this sample were 95,000 to 110,000 clones; around 90% of them appeared once. The ten most abundant clones make up about 4% of the sample.

Each collaborating institution followed its own protocols to collect whole blood in K2EDTA tubes. For TCRbeta analysis, collaborators shipped samples in one of three forms: frozen whole blood, isolated PBMCs, or DNA extracted from either of those sample types. Concerning this clone itself: Its antigen has not been determined. No base qualities exist here, and no much larger clone lies one base off it.

At the junction V is shortened by 6 bases and J by 9 bases; bases outside the gene matches: 7. From cysteine to phenylalanine, the CDR3 is 15 amino acids long. This entry keeps only the CDR3 DNA: 45 bases, framed from base 1. Based on the germline V gene (reference sequence), the CDR1 and CDR2 sequences are MNHEY and SMNVEV. The rearranged chain carries TRBV27 and TRBJ2-1, and 14 junctional nucleotides match TRBD2. This receptor was obtained from a woman aged 60-70 years with acute or convalescent COVID-19. Material for sequencing was peripheral blood. The CDR3 corresponds to CASSTTSGRASEQFF. The DNA sequence follows: TGTGCCAGCAGCACGACTAGCGGGAGGGCCAGTGAGCAGTTCTTC.